These 8 T cell receptor beta chains came from one sample sequenced in a study of shared clonotypes between healthy human individuals. The assay was immunoSEQ multiplex PCR, and TCRdb's table has in-frame clones only and misses some. Of approximately 530,000 clones in the sample, around 96% were seen once. Sequenced sample: naive CD4+ T cells sorted from blood. Subset denoted: CD45RA+ positively selected. Receptors originate from a woman in her twenties or thirties in good health.

The chain links TRBV30 to TRBJ2-3; 11 nucleotides line up with TRBD2. The CDR3 extends over 17 amino acids. V gave up 3 bases and J gave up 0 bases; unmatched junction bases: 8. Germline CDR1 reads GTSNPN; CDR2 reads SVGIG (reference sequence). In nucleotides, the CDR3 is TGTGCCTGGAGCATGACAAGGACTAGCGGGAGCACAGATACGCAGTATTTT. It yields the protein CAWSMTRTSGSTDTQYF.

The genes are TRBV6-1 and TRBJ1-5; D remains unclear. V was trimmed by 7 bases and J by 0 bases, leaving 10 bases between them. Germline loops: CDR1 MNHNS, CDR2 SASEGT. This CDR3 spans 14 amino acids. The CDR3 loop is CASISADSNQPQHF. The CDR3, as DNA: TGTGCCAGCATCTCTGCGGATAGCAATCAGCCCCAGCATTTT.

The count of this clone is one. This sequence joins TRBV4-1 and TRBJ2-1, with a tentative D call TRBD1 (6 bases). Germline V gene data show CDR1 as MGHRA and CDR2 as YSYEKL. CDR3 length: 15 residues. Trimming took 1 base from V and 13 from J, leaving 20 bases between them. The CDR3 sequence: CASSQVAGIQGFQFF. The CDR3 DNA follows: TGCGCCAGCAGCCAAGTAGCTGGAATACAGGGCTTTCAGTTCTTC.

This clone was detected only a few times. The chain uses TRBV10-2 and TRBJ2-3; TRBD2 aligns across 7 bases. CDR3 length: 14 residues. Trimming at V came to 11 bases and at J to 0 bases, leaving 8 bases not matched to a gene. Looked up from germline, CDR1 is WSHSY and CDR2 is SAAADI. The CDR3 DNA follows: TGCGCCGGATCTAGCGGACCTAGCACAGATACGCAGTATTTT. Its protein product is CAGSSGPSTDTQYF.

A single count supports this clone. This sequence joins TRBV5-8 and TRBJ1-2, with 8 bases aligning to TRBD1. The CDR3 consists of 15 residues. Unmatched junction bases numbered 11, after V lost 4 bases and J lost 6 bases. Germline V gene data show CDR1 as SGHTS and CDR2 as YDEGEE. CDR3 sequence reads: CASSPRTGPVHGYTF. DNA of the CDR3: TGTGCCAGCAGCCCAAGGACAGGGCCGGTCCATGGCTACACCTTC.

The chain is built from TRBV7-9 and TRBJ2-5; possibly TRBD1 or TRBD2 for D (6 bases each). Germline CDR1 and CDR2: SEHNR and FQNEAQ (reference sequence). The V and J ends lost 10 bases and 0 bases respectively, with 12 bases between them. The CDR3 has 13 residues. For the CDR3, the DNA is TGTGCCACCCCGGGGGCCAACCAAGAGACCCAGTACTTC. Residues: CATPGANQETQYF.

This sequence joins TRBV5-4 and TRBJ1-1, with a weak D call TRBD1 (5 bases). V lost 1 base and J lost 11, with 18 bases in between. This CDR3 has 14 residues. CDR1 is SGHNT and CDR2 is YYREEE in the germline V gene (reference sequence). The CDR3 sequence: CASSLPGSLDVAFF. In nucleotides, the CDR3 is TGTGCCAGCAGCTTGCCAGGGTCGCTGGACGTGGCTTTCTTT.

This clone was found a few times. The V and J genes are TRBV25-1 and TRBJ1-2, with D possibly TRBD1 on 5 matching bases. V was pared by 4 bases and J by 3 bases, with 9 bases between. CDR3 size: 13 residues. The germline CDR1 and CDR2 sequences are MGHDK and SYGVNS. CDR3 loop: CASSGVGDYGYTF. CDR3 in DNA: TGTGCCAGCAGTGGGGTGGGGGACTATGGCTACACCTTC.